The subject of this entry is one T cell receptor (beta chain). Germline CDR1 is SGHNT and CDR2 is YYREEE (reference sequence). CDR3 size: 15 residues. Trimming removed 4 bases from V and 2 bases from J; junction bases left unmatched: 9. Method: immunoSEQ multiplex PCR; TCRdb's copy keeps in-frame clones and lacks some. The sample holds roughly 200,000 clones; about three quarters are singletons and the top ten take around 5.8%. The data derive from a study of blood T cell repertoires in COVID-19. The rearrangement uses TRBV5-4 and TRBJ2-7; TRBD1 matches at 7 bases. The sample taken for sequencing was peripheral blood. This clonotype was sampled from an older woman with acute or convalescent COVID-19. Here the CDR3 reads CASSPPQGSPYEQYF. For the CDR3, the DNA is TGTGCCAGCAGCCCACCACAGGGGTCCCCCTACGAGCAGTACTTC. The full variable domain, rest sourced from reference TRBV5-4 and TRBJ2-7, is ETGVTQSPTHLIKTRGQQVTLRCSSQSGHNTVSWYQQALGQGPQFIFQYYREEENGRGNFPPRFSGLQFPNYSSELNVNALELDDSALYLCASSPPQGSPYEQYFGPGTRLTVT.